This TCR beta chain appears in the sequencing data of a study of T cells in localized non-small cell lung cancer. Whole-study results and caveats: Uninvolved adjacent lung, not tumor, had the highest T cell clonality.

This clone was found a few times. The antigen is not known. This CDR3 has 19 residues. Germline V gene data show CDR1 as MNHGY and CDR2 as SAAAGT. J gave up 7 bases and V 5 bases, and 25 bases lay outside the gene matches. Data came from immunoSEQ multiplex PCR; TCRdb stores just in-frame clones and leaves some out. Of 5,000 to 6,500 clones in the sample, roughly 23% were seen once. The sample in question was lung tumor tissue, obtained before any cancer treatment. The chain uses TRBV6-8 and TRBJ2-7; 8 bases agree with TRBD1. This clonotype originated in a female donor older than 55 with stage I lung adenocarcinoma. The CDR3 sequence is CASSDTPLRTLPDREEQYF. In nucleotides, the CDR3 is TGTGCCAGCAGTGACACCCCATTAAGAACCCTTCCGGACAGGGAGGAGCAGTACTTC.